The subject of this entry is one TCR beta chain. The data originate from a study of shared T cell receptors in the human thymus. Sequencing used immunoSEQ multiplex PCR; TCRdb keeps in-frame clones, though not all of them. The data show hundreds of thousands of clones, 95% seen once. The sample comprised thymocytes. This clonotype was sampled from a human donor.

CDR3 in DNA: TGCGCCAGCAGCTTGGAAGAGGAGAACACTGAAGCTTTCTTT. This translates into CASSLEEENTEAFF. This chain uses TRBV5-1 with TRBJ1-1, with D unclear. The CDR3 sequence is 14 residues long. In germline, CDR1 is SGHRS, CDR2 YFSETQ. V lost 0 bases and J 1 base, leaving 7 bases between the germline ends.